This T cell receptor (beta chain) was retrieved from a study of blood T cell repertoires in COVID-19. Using immunoSEQ multiplex PCR, the repertoire was profiled, and TCRdb retains in-frame clones only, with some absent. The table shows 150,000 to 200,000 clones, with over 75% occurring only once. The CDR3 contains 15 residues. Germline CDR1 MNHEY, CDR2 SVGAGI. V gave up 4 bases and J gave up 6 bases; unmatched junction bases: 10. The sequenced sample consisted of PBMCs or T cells enriched from blood (not recorded which). This sequence joins TRBV6-5 and TRBJ2-3, with 7 nucleotides matching TRBD1. The sequence derives from a man over 45 who had recovered from COVID-19. This CDR3 reads CASSWVPRGSDTQYF. CDR3 bases: TGTGCCAGCAGTTGGGTCCCCAGGGGGTCGGATACGCAGTATTTT.